The T cell receptor beta chain described here comes from a study of blood T cells in healthy people across ages. Combining a sample-barcoded 5' primer with a J-beta primer mix, a second PCR ran for roughly 7 to 12 cycles. MiXCR, applied by TCRdb to the 5' RACE reads, yields one record per CDR3 protein. The data hold 1.5 million to 2 million distinct CDR3 sequences, with about 39% observed a single time. This clonotype appeared a few times. This CDR3 is built from 15 residues. The V gene end was trimmed by 3 bases and the J gene end by 6 bases; junction bases not matched to a gene: 7. The germline CDR1 and CDR2 sequences are LGHNT and FRNRAP.

The chain combines TRBV12-5 with TRBJ1-2; 10 positions agree with TRBD1. Sequencing was performed on blood. This receptor was taken from a human donor in good health. CDR3 coding DNA: TGTGCTAGTGGTTTCGGCTGGGGGACAGGGGATGGCTACACCTTC. It yields the protein CASGFGWGTGDGYTF.